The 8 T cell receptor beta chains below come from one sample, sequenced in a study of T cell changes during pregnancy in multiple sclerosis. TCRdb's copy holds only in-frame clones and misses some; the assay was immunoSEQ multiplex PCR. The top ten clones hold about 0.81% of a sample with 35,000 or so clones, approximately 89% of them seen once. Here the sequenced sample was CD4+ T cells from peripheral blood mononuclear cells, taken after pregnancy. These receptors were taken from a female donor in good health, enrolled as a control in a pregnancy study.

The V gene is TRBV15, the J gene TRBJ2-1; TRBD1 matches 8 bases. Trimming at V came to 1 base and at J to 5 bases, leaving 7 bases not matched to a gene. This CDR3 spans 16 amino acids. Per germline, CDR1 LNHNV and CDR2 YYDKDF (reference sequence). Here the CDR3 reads CATSRVGQGSDNEQFF. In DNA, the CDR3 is TGTGCCACCAGCAGAGTTGGACAGGGTAGCGACAATGAGCAGTTCTTC.

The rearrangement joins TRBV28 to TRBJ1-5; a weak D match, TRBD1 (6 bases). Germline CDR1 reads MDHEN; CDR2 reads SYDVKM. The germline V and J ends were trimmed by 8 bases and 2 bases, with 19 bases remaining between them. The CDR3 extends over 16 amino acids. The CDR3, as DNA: TGTGCCAGCTCCCGGGGGGGGGCGTTAGGCAATCAGCCCCAGCATTTT. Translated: CASSRGGALGNQPQHF.

The CDR3 DNA reads as TGTGCCAGCAGCCCGCTGGGGAGGGGTGACGGGGAGCTGTTTTTT. Protein sequence: CASSPLGRGDGELFF. The chain employs TRBV5-4 and TRBJ2-2; 7 bases match TRBD2. Germline lookup yields CDR1 SGHNT and CDR2 YYREEE (reference sequence). There are 15 residues in the CDR3. V shed 4 bases and J 7 bases; nucleotides not matched to a gene: 10.

DNA of the CDR3: TGTGCCAGCAGTTGGGCTTACAATGAGCAGTTCTTC. This gives the protein CASSWAYNEQFF. The rearrangement links TRBV25-1 to TRBJ2-1; no clear D gene. The CDR3 sequence is 12 residues long. V was pared by 5 bases and J by 4 bases, with 6 bases between. The germline CDR1 and CDR2 sequences are MGHDK and SYGVNS. Full variable domain (remainder filled in from reference TRBV25-1 and TRBJ2-1): EADIYQTPRYLVIGTGKKITLECSQTMGHDKMYWYQQDPGMELHLIHYSYGVNSTEKGDLSSESTVSRIRTEHFPLTLESARPSHTSQYLCASSWAYNEQFFGPGTRLTVL.

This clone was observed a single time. CDR3 sequence reads: CASSYSEGPREQFF. The CDR3 DNA follows: TGTGCCAGCAGTTACTCGGAGGGACCCCGTGAGCAGTTCTTC. The chain uses TRBV6-6 and TRBJ2-1; possibly TRBD2 for D (6 bases). The CDR3 loop spans 14 amino acids. The germline V gene has CDR1 MNHNY and CDR2 SVGAGI (reference sequence). Trimming stripped 0 bases from V and 9 bases from J, with 12 bases between.

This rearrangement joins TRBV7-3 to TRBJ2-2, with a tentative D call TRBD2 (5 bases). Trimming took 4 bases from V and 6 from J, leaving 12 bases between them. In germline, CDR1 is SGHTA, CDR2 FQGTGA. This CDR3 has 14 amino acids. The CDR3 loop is CASSSRSGSGELFF. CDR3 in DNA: TGTGCCAGCAGCTCCCGCTCGGGGTCCGGGGAGCTGTTTTTT.

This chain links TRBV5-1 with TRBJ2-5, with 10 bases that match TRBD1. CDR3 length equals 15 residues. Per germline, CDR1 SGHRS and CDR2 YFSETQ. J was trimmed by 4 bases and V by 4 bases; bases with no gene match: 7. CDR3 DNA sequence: TGCGCCAGCAGCACGGGACAGGGGAACACAGAGACCCAGTACTTC. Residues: CASSTGQGNTETQYF.

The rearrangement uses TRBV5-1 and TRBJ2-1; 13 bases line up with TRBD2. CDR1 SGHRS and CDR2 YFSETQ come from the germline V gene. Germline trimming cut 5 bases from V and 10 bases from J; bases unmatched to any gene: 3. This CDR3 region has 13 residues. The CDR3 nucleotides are TGCGCCAGCAGACTAGCGGGGGGGCAGGAGCAGTTCTTC. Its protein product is CASRLAGGQEQFF. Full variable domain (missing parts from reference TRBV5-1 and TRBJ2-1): KAGVTQTPRYLIKTRGQQVTLSCSPISGHRSVSWYQQTPGQGLQFLFEYFSETQRNKGNFPGRFSGRQFSNSRSEMNVSTLELGDSALYLCASRLAGGQEQFFGPGTRLTVL.